This TCR beta chain was sequenced in a study of OX40 agonist ivuxolimab in advanced cancers. A word on this clone: What it recognizes is unknown.

General study results and limits: The authors did not determine the antigen specificity of the expanded peripheral T cells.

Blood was sampled at baseline, cycle 4 day 1, and cycle 7 day 1. V was cut by 2 bases and J by 3 bases, with 11 bases left in between. CDR3 length: 15 residues. From germline, CDR1 is MGHRA and CDR2 YSYEKL. TCRdb keeps only in-frame clones here, not all; method: immunoSEQ multiplex PCR. The sample contains tens of thousands of clones, 85% to 95% of which appear only once. The sequence came from an adult with an advanced solid tumor such as melanoma, head and neck, liver or kidney cancer. The rearrangement uses TRBV4-1 and TRBJ2-1; no reliable D call. The material sequenced was CD4+ or CD8+ T cells sorted from blood, taken in a trial of the OX40 agonist ivuxolimab. CDR3 in amino acids: CASSQYGGSYNEQFF. CDR3 bases: TGCGCCAGCAGCCAATATGGCGGAAGCTACAATGAGCAGTTCTTC.